The next 8 T cell receptor beta chains were all read from a single sample in a study of control samples from healthy donors and cancer patients. Profiled with immunoSEQ multiplex PCR; TCRdb holds only in-frame clones, not every one. The sample includes tens of thousands of clones, around 87% of them seen just once. The sample consisted of PBMCs. These receptors came from a woman aged 55-70 years with lung cancer.

The V gene is TRBV4-2, the J gene TRBJ1-2; D is uncertain. Trimming pared 2 bases from V and 8 bases from J, leaving 9 bases between. CDR1 LGHNA and CDR2 YNFKEQ come from the germline V gene. The CDR3 has 12 residues. This CDR3 reads CASSQRPGGYTF. The CDR3 DNA reads TGTGCCAGCAGCCAACGACCAGGCGGCTACACCTTC.

This chain uses TRBV27 with TRBJ2-7; D tentatively fits TRBD1 or TRBD2 (6 bases each). This CDR3 has 13 amino acids. Germline values: CDR1 MNHEY, CDR2 SMNVEV (reference sequence). V lost 5 bases and J lost 7, with 15 bases in between. CDR3 nucleotides: TGTGCCAGCAGTCCCAGTTCGGGGGCAGAGCAGTACTTC. Its protein product is CASSPSSGAEQYF.

The gene calls are TRBV30 and TRBJ1-2, with 7 bases fitting TRBD1. The CDR3 runs 14 residues. Germline V gives CDR1 GTSNPN, CDR2 SVGIG (reference sequence). The J segment lost 1 base and the V segment lost 3 bases, leaving 5 bases of the junction unmatched. CDR3 sequence reads: CAWRRDSYNYGYTF. The CDR3 DNA is TGTGCCTGGAGGCGGGACAGCTATAACTATGGCTACACCTTC.

The rearrangement uses TRBV7-9 and TRBJ2-7; D gene uncertain. The CDR3 consists of 13 residues. Germline V gene lookup returns CDR1 SEHNR and CDR2 FQNEAQ (reference sequence). V lost 2 bases to trimming and J lost 2 bases, with 7 bases between them. CDR3 sequence reads: CASSLNQAYEQYF. The CDR3 DNA follows: TGTGCCAGCAGCTTAAACCAGGCCTACGAGCAGTACTTC. The entire variable domain, with the rest obtained from reference TRBV7-9 and TRBJ2-7, is as follows: DTGVSQNPRHKITKRGQNVTFRCDPISEHNRLYWYRQTLGQGPEFLTYFQNEAQLEKSRLLSDRFSAERPKGSFSTLEIQRTEQGDSAMYLCASSLNQAYEQYFGPGTRLTVT.

V usage is TRBV11-3 and J usage is TRBJ2-5; 7 bases match TRBD2. The V gene's germline CDR1 is SGHNT and CDR2 YENEEA. The CDR3 loop spans 14 amino acids. J gave up 2 bases and V 7 bases, and 7 bases lay outside the gene matches. The CDR3 sequence: CASNGGEGQETQYF. The CDR3 DNA follows: TGTGCCAGCAACGGAGGGGAGGGTCAAGAGACCCAGTACTTC.

The CDR3 region is CASSLAEGAIGTEAFF. As DNA, the CDR3 is TGCGCCAGCAGCTTGGCGGAGGGGGCAATTGGCACTGAAGCTTTCTTT. The chain combines TRBV5-1 with TRBJ1-1; TRBD1 matches 7 bases. There are 16 residues in the CDR3. Germline V gene sequence: CDR1 SGHRS, CDR2 YFSETQ. J was trimmed by 4 bases and V by 0 bases; bases with no gene match: 9.

The genes are TRBV10-3 and TRBJ2-7, with TRBD1 identical over 7 bases. CDR3 length equals 13 residues. Losses at the gene ends were 8 bases for V and 2 bases for J; bases not matched to a gene: 6. Germline CDR1 and CDR2: ENHRY and SYGVKD. CDR3 residues: CAIGRDRAYEQYF. DNA for the CDR3: TGTGCCATCGGTAGAGACAGGGCCTACGAGCAGTACTTC.

The chain links TRBV28 to TRBJ2-3; perhaps TRBD2 as D (5 bases). The CDR3 spans 14 residues. V gave up 8 bases and J gave up 2 bases, with 14 bases separating them. Germline V lookup: CDR1 MDHEN, CDR2 SYDVKM. The CDR3: CASGVREPTDTQYF. The CDR3 coding sequence is TGTGCCAGCGGAGTGAGGGAACCCACAGATACGCAGTATTTT.